Shown below are 20 T cell receptor beta chains from a single sample sequenced in a study of blood T cell repertoires in COVID-19. Clones were sequenced by immunoSEQ multiplex PCR, and TCRdb holds only the in-frame ones, with some missing. The top ten clones hold around 2.3% of a sample with 250,000 to 300,000 clones, 85% to 90% of them seen once. The sequenced sample was peripheral blood. The receptors were gathered from an older woman with COVID-19, enrolled during active disease.

The chain joins TRBV7-2 to TRBJ1-2; D unresolved. Germline V gene data show CDR1 as SGHTA and CDR2 as FQGNSA. V lost 1 base and J lost 4, with 7 bases in between. CDR3 length: 13 residues. CDR3 DNA: TGTGCCAGCAGCTTAGTTCACAGCTATGGCTACACCTTC. As protein: CASSLVHSYGYTF.

This sequence joins TRBV27 and TRBJ2-3; D is perhaps TRBD1 (6 bases). This CDR3 region has 15 residues. Germline CDR1 MNHEY, CDR2 SMNVEV (reference sequence). V was pared by 4 bases and J by 5 bases, with 16 bases between. CDR3 sequence: CASSSLGGWGDTQYF. CDR3 bases: TGTGCCAGCAGTTCTCTAGGGGGTTGGGGAGATACGCAGTATTTT.

As to this clone: Other DNA sequences within the sample encode an identical CDR3. This chain connects TRBV18 to TRBJ1-1, with a possible D match to TRBD1 (5 bases). Germline CDR1 and CDR2: KGHSH and LQKENI. V was trimmed by 2 bases and J by 7 bases, leaving 11 bases between them. The CDR3 contains 13 residues. The CDR3 coding sequence is TGTGCCAGCTCACCAGGAACGGGGGTTGAAGCTTTCTTT. Translated: CASSPGTGVEAFF.

The rearrangement uses TRBV6-4 and TRBJ2-1, with 14 positions matching TRBD2. Losses at the gene ends were 3 bases for V and 16 bases for J; bases not matched to a gene: 11. The CDR3 is made up of 15 amino acids. Germline CDR1 is MRHNA and CDR2 is SNTAGT. The CDR3 spells CASSEGWGLAGDLFF. As DNA, the CDR3 is TGTGCCAGCAGTGAGGGTTGGGGACTAGCGGGGGACCTCTTCTTC.

J is TRBJ1-2 and V is TRBV9; 8 nucleotides agree with TRBD1. The CDR3 covers 15 residues. Trimming cost V 0 bases and J 8 bases; bases outside gene matches: 9. Germline loops: CDR1 SGDLS, CDR2 YYNGEE. The CDR3 DNA reads TGTGCCAGCAGCGTAGACCCGGACAGGGTTTACGGCTACACCTTC. Its translation: CASSVDPDRVYGYTF.

The J gene is TRBJ1-1, the V gene TRBV6-1, with D uncertain. Germline CDR1 and CDR2: MNHNS and SASEGT. V was shortened by 2 bases and J by 1 base, with 8 bases between the two germline ends. The CDR3 sequence is 14 residues long. The CDR3 loop reads CASSEPPGNTEAFF. As DNA, the CDR3 is TGTGCCAGCAGTGAACCGCCGGGGAACACTGAAGCTTTCTTT.

The rearrangement joins TRBV5-1 to TRBJ1-5; D not certain. From germline, CDR1 is SGHRS and CDR2 YFSETQ. The CDR3 spans 13 residues. V lost 4 bases and J lost 4, with 9 bases in between. The CDR3 DNA follows: TGCGCCAGCAGCCTCGAGCCAAATCAGCCCCAGCATTTT. Encoded protein: CASSLEPNQPQHF.

This clone was counted once. This sequence joins TRBV4-2 and TRBJ1-5, with D perhaps TRBD1 (5 bases). From germline, CDR1 is LGHNA and CDR2 YNFKEQ. V was clipped by 1 base and J by 5 bases, with 21 bases between them. CDR3 length: 18 amino acids. The DNA of the CDR3 is TGTGCCAGCAGCCAAGGACGCTTGGGGCCCCAGACGGATCAGCCCCAGCATTTT. Translated, it gives CASSQGRLGPQTDQPQHF.

This CDR3 reads CASSFSRGRDTQYF. DNA for the CDR3: TGTGCCAGCAGCTTCTCCAGGGGGCGAGATACGCAGTATTTT. This chain connects TRBV7-3 to TRBJ2-3; 8 bases fit TRBD1. Losses at the gene ends were 3 bases for V and 5 bases for J; bases not matched to a gene: 4. CDR3 length equals 14 residues. Germline lookup yields CDR1 SGHTA and CDR2 FQGTGA.

The rearrangement links TRBV2 to TRBJ1-2, with 9 bases lining up with TRBD1. The V gene's germline CDR1 is SNHLY and CDR2 FYNNEI. The CDR3 runs 16 residues. V lost 2 bases, J lost 6 bases, and 10 bases stayed unmatched. The CDR3 spells CASSESGTGTADGYTF. The CDR3 nucleotides are TGTGCCAGCAGTGAAAGTGGGACAGGGACTGCGGATGGCTACACCTTC. The variable domain in full, completed from reference TRBV2 and TRBJ1-2, reads EPEVTQTPSHQVTQMGQEVILRCVPISNHLYFYWYRQILGQKVEFLVSFYNNEISEKSEIFDDQFSVERPDGSNFTLKIRSTKLEDSAMYFCASSESGTGTADGYTFGSGTRLTVV.

V gene TRBV4-1 combines with J gene TRBJ1-2, with a weak D call TRBD1 (6 bases). Germline CDR1 reads MGHRA; CDR2 reads YSYEKL. This CDR3 region has 16 residues. The V end lost 4 bases, the J end lost 4 bases, and 19 bases lay between the germline ends. The CDR3 coding sequence is TGCGCCAGCAGCCTCCTTTCGACAGGAATCCTCTATGGCTACACCTTC. This codes for CASSLLSTGILYGYTF.

The J gene is TRBJ1-3, the V gene TRBV3-1 (or the pseudogene TRBV3-2); D is unclear. Germline assignment: CDR1 LGHDT and CDR2 YNNKEL (reference sequence). The CDR3 covers 14 residues. Trimming left V 1 base short and J 4 bases short, with 8 bases between. The DNA for the CDR3 is TGTGCCAGCAGCCAAGTCCCGAGGGGAAACACCATATATTTT. It yields the protein CASSQVPRGNTIYF.

This clone was detected once. The DNA of the CDR3 is TGTGCCAGCAGCCAAACAGGAACGGGTCAGCCCCAGCATTTT. Protein: CASSQTGTGQPQHF. J is TRBJ1-5 and V is TRBV4-2; D may be TRBD1 (5 bases). Deletions cut 2 bases from V and 6 bases from J, with 11 bases between. The V gene's germline CDR1 is LGHNA and CDR2 YNFKEQ. CDR3 size: 14 residues.

This clone has only one observation. The chain recombines TRBV9 with TRBJ2-7, with D possibly being TRBD1 (6 bases). Germline values: CDR1 SGDLS, CDR2 YYNGEE. V lost 4 bases and J lost 3, with 11 bases in between. The CDR3 is 13 residues long. The CDR3: CASSSGQIYEQYF. The DNA of the CDR3 is TGTGCCAGCAGCTCTGGACAGATCTACGAGCAGTACTTC.

The chain carries TRBV10-3 and TRBJ2-5; 12 bases agree with TRBD2. The germline CDR1 and CDR2 sequences are ENHRY and SYGVKD. V shed 0 bases and J 3 bases; nucleotides not matched to a gene: 2. CDR3 size: 16 residues. The CDR3 nucleotides are TGTGCCATCAGTGAGTCGACTAGCGGGGGCAAAGAGACCCAGTACTTC. Protein product: CAISESTSGGKETQYF.

The chain has TRBV25-1 and TRBJ2-7; TRBD1 agrees at 9 bases. CDR1 and CDR2 (germline): MGHDK, SYGVNS. The CDR3 has 15 residues. V lost 1 base, J lost 5 bases, and 6 bases stayed unmatched. CDR3 loop: CASSELTGTGNEQYF. DNA for the CDR3: TGTGCCAGCAGTGAATTAACCGGGACAGGGAACGAGCAGTACTTC.

This chain uses TRBV18 with TRBJ1-2, with 8 bases lining up with TRBD1. Per the germline V gene, CDR1 is KGHSH and CDR2 is LQKENI. V was clipped by 2 bases and J by 1 base; unmatched bases: 6. The CDR3 covers 16 residues. The CDR3 DNA reads TGTGCCAGCTCACCAATTCGGGACAGGTTTAACTATGGCTACACCTTC. Translating it yields CASSPIRDRFNYGYTF.

This clone was seen only once. The DNA of the CDR3 is TGCGCCAGCAGCTTTGGTAGAGACACTCTCATGAACACTGAAGCTTTCTTT. This encodes CASSFGRDTLMNTEAFF. V is TRBV5-1 and J is TRBJ1-1; D not certain. Trimming took 2 bases from V and 0 from J, leaving 17 bases between them. CDR1 is SGHRS, CDR2 YFSETQ, per germline. The CDR3 extends over 17 amino acids.

This clone was detected once. The gene calls are TRBV6-5 and TRBJ1-6; perhaps TRBD1 as D (5 bases). The CDR3 length is 14 residues. V was trimmed by 6 bases and J by 9 bases, leaving 15 bases between them. Looked up from germline, CDR1 is MNHEY and CDR2 is SVGAGI. The CDR3 nucleotides read TGTGCCAGCAGGGGGGGGTCCAGAGGTTCACCCCTCCACTTT. The encoded protein is CASRGGSRGSPLHF.

This clone has just a few counts. The V call is TRBV7-7, the J call TRBJ1-5; 10 nucleotides agree with TRBD1. Germline trimming cut 4 bases from V and 5 bases from J; bases unmatched to any gene: 14. This CDR3 is built from 18 residues. Germline CDR1 SSHAT, CDR2 FNYEAQ (reference sequence). This CDR3 is CASSSGQGERGGDQPQHF. CDR3 nucleotide sequence: TGTGCCAGCAGCTCAGGACAGGGGGAGAGAGGGGGAGATCAGCCCCAGCATTTT.